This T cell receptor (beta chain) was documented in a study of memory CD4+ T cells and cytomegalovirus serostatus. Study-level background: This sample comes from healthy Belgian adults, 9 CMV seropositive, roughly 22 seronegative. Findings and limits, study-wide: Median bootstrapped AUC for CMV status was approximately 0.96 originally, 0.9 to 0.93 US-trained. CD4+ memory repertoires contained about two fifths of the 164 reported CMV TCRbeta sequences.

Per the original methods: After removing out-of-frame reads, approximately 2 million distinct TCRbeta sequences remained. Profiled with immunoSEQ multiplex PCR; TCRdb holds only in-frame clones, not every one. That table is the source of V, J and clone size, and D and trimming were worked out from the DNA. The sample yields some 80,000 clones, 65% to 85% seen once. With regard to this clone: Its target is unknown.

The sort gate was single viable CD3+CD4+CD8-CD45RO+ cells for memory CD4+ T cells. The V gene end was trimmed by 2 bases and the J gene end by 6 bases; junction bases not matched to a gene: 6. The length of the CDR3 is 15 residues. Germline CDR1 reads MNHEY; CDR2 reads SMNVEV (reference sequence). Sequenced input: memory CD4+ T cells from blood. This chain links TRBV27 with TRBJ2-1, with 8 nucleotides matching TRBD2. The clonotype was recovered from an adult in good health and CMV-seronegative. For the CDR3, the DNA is TGTGCCAGCAGTTTAGAACCAGGGACTAGCAATGAGCAGTTCTTC. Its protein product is CASSLEPGTSNEQFF.